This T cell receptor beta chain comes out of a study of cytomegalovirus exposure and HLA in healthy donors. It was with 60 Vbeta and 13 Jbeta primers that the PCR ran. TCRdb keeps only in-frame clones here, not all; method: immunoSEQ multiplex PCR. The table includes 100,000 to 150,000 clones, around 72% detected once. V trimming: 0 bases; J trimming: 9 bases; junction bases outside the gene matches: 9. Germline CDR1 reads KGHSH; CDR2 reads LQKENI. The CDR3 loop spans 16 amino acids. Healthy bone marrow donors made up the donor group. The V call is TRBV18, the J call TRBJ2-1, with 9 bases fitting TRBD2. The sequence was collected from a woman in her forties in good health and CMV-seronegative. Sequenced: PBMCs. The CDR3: CASSPPSGGLGGEQFF. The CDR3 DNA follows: TGTGCCAGCTCACCACCTAGCGGGGGCCTTGGGGGTGAGCAGTTCTTC.